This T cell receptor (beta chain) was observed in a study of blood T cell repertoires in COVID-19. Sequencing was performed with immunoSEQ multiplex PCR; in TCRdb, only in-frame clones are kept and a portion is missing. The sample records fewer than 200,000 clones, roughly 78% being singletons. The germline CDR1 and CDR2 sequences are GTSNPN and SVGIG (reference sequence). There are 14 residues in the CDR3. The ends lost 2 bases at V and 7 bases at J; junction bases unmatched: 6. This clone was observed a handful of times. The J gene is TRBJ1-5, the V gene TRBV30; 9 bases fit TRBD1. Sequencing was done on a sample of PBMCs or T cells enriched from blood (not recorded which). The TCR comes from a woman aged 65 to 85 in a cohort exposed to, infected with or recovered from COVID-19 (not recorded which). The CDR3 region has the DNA TGTGCCTGGAGTAAGGGACAGGGAAAACAGCCCCAGCATTTT. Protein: CAWSKGQGKQPQHF.